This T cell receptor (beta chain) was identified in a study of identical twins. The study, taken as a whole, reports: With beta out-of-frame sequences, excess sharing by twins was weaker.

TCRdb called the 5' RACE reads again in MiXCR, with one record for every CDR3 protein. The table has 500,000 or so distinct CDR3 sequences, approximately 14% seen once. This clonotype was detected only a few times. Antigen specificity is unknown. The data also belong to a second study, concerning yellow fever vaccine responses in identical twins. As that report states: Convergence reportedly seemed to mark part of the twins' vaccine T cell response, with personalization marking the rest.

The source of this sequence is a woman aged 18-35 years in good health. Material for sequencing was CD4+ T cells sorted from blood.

As DNA, the CDR3 is TGTGCCAGCAGTTACAACAACCCCTGGACCGGGGGGCAAGAGACCCAGTACTTC. Its translation: CASSYNNPWTGGQETQYF. The chain joins TRBV6-5 to TRBJ2-5, with 7 bases matching TRBD2. The V segment lost 2 bases and the J segment 2 bases; nucleotides outside the gene matches: 14. The CDR3 runs to 18 residues. Germline loops: CDR1 MNHEY, CDR2 SVGAGI.